The TCR beta chain under discussion was sequenced for a study of low-dose radiotherapy and immunotherapy resistance in tumors (dated by TCRdb to 2022 to 2024). Notes on the research overall: In Cohort 1, 0.5 Gy per fraction was delivered every 2 weeks, and a total PTV dose of 6.5 Gy was prescribed. In Cohort 2, 1 Gy per fraction was delivered every two weeks, for a total of 13 Gy over 26 weeks. Nivolumab and ipilimumab were both given intravenously, with nivolumab at a 240 mg flat dose every two weeks and ipilimumab at 1 mg/kg every six weeks. Cyclophosphamide 200 mg/m2 was administered intravenously every two weeks, one day before each radiation and immunotherapy administration. Starting on cycle 1 day 1, patients took 300 mg of aspirin by mouth once daily for four cycles. No randomization into treatment groups was done for the people taking part in the trial. Eight patients were included in the translational analysis: three from the first dose cohort and the first five from the second dose cohort.

This clonotype was detected a few times. What this receptor recognizes is not known. Base qualities are not provided; no much larger clone lies one nucleotide away. This sample's time point label indicates: before trial treatment. Donors were enrolled in RACIN, a single-arm phase I dose-escalation trial in which nivolumab, ipilimumab, aspirin, low-dose cyclophosphamide and low-dose radiotherapy were combined. Patients with advanced, TIL-negative solid tumors were considered eligible. After removal of 6 bases from V and 4 bases from J, the junction retains 12 bases not matched to a gene. CDR1 is given as MNHEY and CDR2 as SMNVEV, both from the germline V gene (reference sequence). The CDR3, cysteine through phenylalanine, is 16 amino acids long. Kept here is only the CDR3 DNA, which spans 48 bases and is read in frame from base 1. The sequencer listed for this sample is Illumina HiSeq 2500. To make first-strand cDNA, Superscript III was used along with a set of TRAV- and TRBV-specific primers so that both the TCRalpha and TCRbeta chains were covered. TCRs were amplified with Phusion for 20 to 25 PCR cycles, with a constant-region primer paired with the adapter attached to the V primers. The MessageAmp II aRNA Amplification Kit was used to amplify the isolated mRNA, with in vitro transcription run for approximately 15 hours at 37 degrees C. mRNA for TCR sequencing was isolated with the Dynabeads mRNA DIRECT Purification Kit. Indexed Illumina adapters were added in a second approximately 25-cycle Phusion PCR, and the resulting products were purified with AMPure XP beads. The published analysis was carried out like this. Custom Perl scripts pooled TCR sequences encoding the same protein, removed out-of-frame sequences and computed each clonotype's abundance. Any TCR sequence backed by just one read was left out of the analysis. Among the metrics used to describe the repertoires were Shannon entropy, Gini index, clonality, richness, and the frequency of TCRs shared between repertoires. TCRdb cleaned the public reads at Q25 with fastp, built clones with MiXCR and kept in-frame beta chains. Every distinct CDR3 protein forms one entry, paired with its most common genes and DNA. The V and J calls, along with clone size, are taken from TCRdb and not from the paper's own processing. The sample table lists about 64,000 distinct CDR3 sequences, more than 20% of them with a count of one. The ten largest make up about 7% of the sample.

The rearranged chain carries TRBV27 and TRBJ1-3, with 7 junctional bases fitting TRBD1. The sample consisted of PBMCs, taken before treatment. The TCR originated in a male donor with rectosigmoid adenocarcinoma. CDR3 sequence: CASSLSIPGQGNTIYF. The sequence in DNA is TGTGCCAGCAGCCTCTCGATCCCGGGACAGGGAAACACCATATATTTT.